This TCR beta chain was observed in a study of T-cell reconstitution after alpha-beta-depleted transplantation in children. As it was prepared, the TCRbeta library received unique molecular identifiers. TCRdb redid the calling of the PCR reads with MiXCR, one entry per CDR3 protein. The table shows approximately 340,000 distinct CDR3 sequences, with 10% occurring only once. Trimming stripped 6 bases from V and 2 bases from J, with 8 bases between. This CDR3 comprises 12 residues. Germline assignment: CDR1 SEHNR and CDR2 FQNEAQ (reference sequence). This clonotype occurred a few times. This clonotype was sampled from a human donor who donated a stem cell graft to a child with acute lymphoblastic leukemia. The sample was PBMCs from the stem cell graft donor, taken from the stem cell graft. The V and J genes are TRBV7-9 and TRBJ2-7, with D hard to call. CDR3 DNA: TGTGCCAGCAGGGACCAAACCTACGAGCAGTACTTC. Residues: CASRDQTYEQYF.